This T cell receptor (beta chain) was sequenced for a study of response to subunit inactivated influenza vaccine. TCRdb re-analysed the RT-PCR reads in MiXCR, keeping a single row per CDR3 protein. This sample carries approximately 490,000 distinct CDR3 sequences, 7.2% of them seen once, and the ten largest clones take 13%. In its sample, this clonotype was seen a few times. The CDR3 spans 15 residues. Trimming stripped 4 bases from V and 3 bases from J, with 15 bases between. Germline V CDR1 and CDR2: LGHNA, YNFKEQ. The TCR comes from a man aged 45 to 75 who received an inactivated influenza vaccine. The input for sequencing was PBMCs from blood, taken less than 30 months after vaccination. The V gene is TRBV4-2, the J gene TRBJ1-2; tentatively, D is TRBD1 (5 bases). CDR3 in amino acids: CASSRGEAGDYGYTF. The CDR3 DNA reads as TGTGCCAGCAGCCGAGGGGAGGCGGGGGACTATGGCTACACCTTC.